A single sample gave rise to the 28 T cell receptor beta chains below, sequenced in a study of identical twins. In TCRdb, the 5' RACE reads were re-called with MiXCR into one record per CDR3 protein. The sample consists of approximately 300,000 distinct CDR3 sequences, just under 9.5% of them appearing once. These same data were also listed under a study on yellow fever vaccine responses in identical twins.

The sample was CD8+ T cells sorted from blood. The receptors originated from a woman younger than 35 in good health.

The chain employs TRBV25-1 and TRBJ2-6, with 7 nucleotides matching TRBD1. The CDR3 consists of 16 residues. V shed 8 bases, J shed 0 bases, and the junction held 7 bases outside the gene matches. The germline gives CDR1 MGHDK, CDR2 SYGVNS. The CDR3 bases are TGTGCCAGCGTTCCGGGACAGAGCTCTGGGGCCAACGTCCTGACTTTC. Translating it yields CASVPGQSSGANVLTF.

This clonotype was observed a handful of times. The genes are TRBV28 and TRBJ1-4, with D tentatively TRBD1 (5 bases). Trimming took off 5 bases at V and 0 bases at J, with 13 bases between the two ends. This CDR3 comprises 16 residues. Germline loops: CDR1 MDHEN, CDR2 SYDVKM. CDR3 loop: CASSAPRGATNEKLFF. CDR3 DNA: TGTGCCAGCAGTGCACCTAGGGGTGCAACTAATGAAAAACTGTTTTTT.

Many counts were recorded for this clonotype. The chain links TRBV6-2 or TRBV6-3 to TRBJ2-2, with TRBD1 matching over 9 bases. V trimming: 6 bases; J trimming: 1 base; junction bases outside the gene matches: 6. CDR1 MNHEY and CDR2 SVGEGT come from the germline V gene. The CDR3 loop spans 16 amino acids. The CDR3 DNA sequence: TGTGCCAGCAGAAACCCGGGACAGGGGAACACCGGGGAGCTGTTTTTT. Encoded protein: CASRNPGQGNTGELFF.

This CDR3 is CASSPPGTNYNEQFF. Written as DNA, the CDR3 is TGTGCCAGCAGCCCACCCGGGACAAACTACAATGAGCAGTTCTTC. The chain joins TRBV7-9 to TRBJ2-1, with TRBD1 as a possible D gene (6 bases). The CDR3 is made up of 15 amino acids. V lost 5 bases, J lost 3 bases, and 14 bases lay in between. The V gene's germline CDR1 is SEHNR and CDR2 FQNEAQ (reference sequence).

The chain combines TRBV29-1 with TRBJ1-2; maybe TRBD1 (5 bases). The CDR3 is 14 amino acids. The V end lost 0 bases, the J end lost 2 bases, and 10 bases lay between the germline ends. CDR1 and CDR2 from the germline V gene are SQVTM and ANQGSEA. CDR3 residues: CSVEDQGQNYGYTF. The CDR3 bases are TGCAGCGTTGAAGATCAGGGTCAGAACTATGGCTACACCTTC.

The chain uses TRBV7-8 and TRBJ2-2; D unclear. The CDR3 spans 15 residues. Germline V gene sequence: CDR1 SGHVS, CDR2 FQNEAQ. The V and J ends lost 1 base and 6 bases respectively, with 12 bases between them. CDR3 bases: TGTGCCAGCAGCTTAGAGGTTGGAGCCCCCGGGGAGCTGTTTTTT. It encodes CASSLEVGAPGELFF.

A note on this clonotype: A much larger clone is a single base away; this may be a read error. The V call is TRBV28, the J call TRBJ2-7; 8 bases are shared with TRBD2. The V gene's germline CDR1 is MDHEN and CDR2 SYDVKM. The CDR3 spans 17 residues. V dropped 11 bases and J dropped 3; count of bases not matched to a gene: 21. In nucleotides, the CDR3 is TGTGCCCTCCGACCCCCATCGGGGGGGTTGGCGGACTACGAGCAGTACTTC. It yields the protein CALRPPSGGLADYEQYF.

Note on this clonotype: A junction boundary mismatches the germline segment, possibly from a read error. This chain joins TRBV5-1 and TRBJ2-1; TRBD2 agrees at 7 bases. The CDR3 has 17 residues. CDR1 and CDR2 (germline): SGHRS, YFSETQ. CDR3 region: CASGLSEGLDEGGEQFF. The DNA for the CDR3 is TGCGCCAGCGGCTTATCGGAAGGACTAGATGAGGGAGGTGAGCAGTTCTTC.

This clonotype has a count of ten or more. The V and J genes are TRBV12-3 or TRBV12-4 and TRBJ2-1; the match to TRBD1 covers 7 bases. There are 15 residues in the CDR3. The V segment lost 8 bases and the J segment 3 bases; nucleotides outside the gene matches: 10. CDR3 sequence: CASLTPGQHYNEQFF. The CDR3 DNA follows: TGTGCCAGCCTTACCCCGGGACAGCACTACAATGAGCAGTTCTTC.

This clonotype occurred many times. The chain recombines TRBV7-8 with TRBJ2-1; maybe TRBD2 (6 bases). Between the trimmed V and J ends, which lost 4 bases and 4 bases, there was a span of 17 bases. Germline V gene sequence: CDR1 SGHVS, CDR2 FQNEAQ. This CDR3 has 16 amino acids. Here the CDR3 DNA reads TGTGCCAGCAGCTCATCAGCGGGCCTTGGGTACAATGAGCAGTTCTTC. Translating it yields CASSSSAGLGYNEQFF. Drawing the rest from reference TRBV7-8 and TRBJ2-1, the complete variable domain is GAGVSQSPRYKVAKRGQDVALRCDPISGHVSLFWYQQALGQGPEFLTYFQNEAQLDKSGLPSDRFFAERPEGSVSTLKIQRTQQEDSAVYLCASSSSAGLGYNEQFFGPGTRLTVL.

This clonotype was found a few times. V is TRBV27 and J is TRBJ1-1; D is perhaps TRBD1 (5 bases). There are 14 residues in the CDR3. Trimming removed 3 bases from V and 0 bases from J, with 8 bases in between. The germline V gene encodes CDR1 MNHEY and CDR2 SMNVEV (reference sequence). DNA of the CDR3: TGTGCCAGCAGTTTGACAGCCATGAACACTGAAGCTTTCTTT. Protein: CASSLTAMNTEAFF.

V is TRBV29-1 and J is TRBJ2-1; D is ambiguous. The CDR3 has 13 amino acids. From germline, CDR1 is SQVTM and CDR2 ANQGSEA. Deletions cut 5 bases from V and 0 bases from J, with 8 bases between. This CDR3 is CSVSMSSYNEQFF. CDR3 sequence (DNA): TGCAGCGTTAGTATGAGCTCCTACAATGAGCAGTTCTTC.

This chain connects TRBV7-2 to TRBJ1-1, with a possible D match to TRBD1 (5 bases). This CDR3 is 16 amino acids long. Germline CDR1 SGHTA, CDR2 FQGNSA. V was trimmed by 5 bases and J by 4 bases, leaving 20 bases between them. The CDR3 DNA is TGTGCCAGCAGCCCCCCCTATGGGGCAAAGGGCACTGAAGCTTTCTTT. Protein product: CASSPPYGAKGTEAFF. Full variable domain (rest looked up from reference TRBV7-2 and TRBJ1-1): GAGVSQSPSNKVTEKGKDVELRCDPISGHTALYWYRQSLGQGLEFLIYFQGNSAPDKSGLPSDRFSAERTGGSVSTLTIQRTQQEDSAVYLCASSPPYGAKGTEAFFGQGTRLTVV.

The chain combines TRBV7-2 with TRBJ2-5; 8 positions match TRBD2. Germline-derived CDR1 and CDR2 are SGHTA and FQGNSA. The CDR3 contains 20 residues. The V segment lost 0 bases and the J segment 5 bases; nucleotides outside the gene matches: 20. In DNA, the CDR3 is TGTGCCAGCAGCTTAGCGGAATGGCTACCTAGCGGGTCGGCGTGGGAGACCCAGTACTTC. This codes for CASSLAEWLPSGSAWETQYF. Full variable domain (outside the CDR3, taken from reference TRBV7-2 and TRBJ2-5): GAGVSQSPSNKVTEKGKDVELRCDPISGHTALYWYRQSLGQGLEFLIYFQGNSAPDKSGLPSDRFSAERTGGSVSTLTIQRTQQEDSAVYLCASSLAEWLPSGSAWETQYFGPGTRLLVL.

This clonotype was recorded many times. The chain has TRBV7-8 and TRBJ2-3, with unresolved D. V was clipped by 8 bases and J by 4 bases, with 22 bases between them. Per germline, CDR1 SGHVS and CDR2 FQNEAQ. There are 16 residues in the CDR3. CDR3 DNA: TGTGCCAGCTCCTACCTAACCGGGCTCCATCCAGATACGCAGTATTTT. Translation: CASSYLTGLHPDTQYF.

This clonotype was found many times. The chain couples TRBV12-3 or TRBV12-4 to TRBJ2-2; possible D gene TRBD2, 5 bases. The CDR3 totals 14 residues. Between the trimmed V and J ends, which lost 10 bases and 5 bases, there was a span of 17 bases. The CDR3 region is CAIPPPPGTGELFF. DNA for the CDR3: TGTGCCATACCACCTCCTCCGGGAACCGGGGAGCTGTTTTTT.

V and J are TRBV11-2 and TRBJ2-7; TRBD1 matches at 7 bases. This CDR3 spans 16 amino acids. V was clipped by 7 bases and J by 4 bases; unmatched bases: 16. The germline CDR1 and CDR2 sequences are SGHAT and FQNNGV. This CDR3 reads CASNAFPETGWYEQYF. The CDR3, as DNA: TGTGCCAGCAATGCTTTTCCGGAGACAGGGTGGTACGAGCAGTACTTC.

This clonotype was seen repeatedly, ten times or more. The CDR3 DNA reads TGTGCCAGCAGCTTAGAGGGGGTACCCTACGAGCAGTACTTC. Its protein product is CASSLEGVPYEQYF. This rearrangement joins TRBV7-2 to TRBJ2-7; D is possibly TRBD1 (6 bases). The CDR3 loop spans 14 amino acids. The germline V gene encodes CDR1 SGHTA and CDR2 FQGNSA. Trimming took 1 base from V and 2 from J, leaving 9 bases between them.

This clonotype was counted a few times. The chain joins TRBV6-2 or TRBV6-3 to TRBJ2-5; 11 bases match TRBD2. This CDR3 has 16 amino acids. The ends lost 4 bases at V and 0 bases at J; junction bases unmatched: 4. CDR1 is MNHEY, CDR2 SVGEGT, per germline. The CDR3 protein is CASSSTSGSNQETQYF. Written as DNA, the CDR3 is TGTGCCAGCAGTTCAACTAGCGGGAGTAACCAAGAGACCCAGTACTTC.

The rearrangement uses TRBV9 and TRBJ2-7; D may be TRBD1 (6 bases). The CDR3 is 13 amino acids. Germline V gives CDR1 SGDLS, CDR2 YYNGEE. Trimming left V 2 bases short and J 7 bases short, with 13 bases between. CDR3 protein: CASSVQGPGEQYF. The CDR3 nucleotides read TGTGCCAGCAGCGTTCAGGGGCCGGGGGAGCAGTACTTC.

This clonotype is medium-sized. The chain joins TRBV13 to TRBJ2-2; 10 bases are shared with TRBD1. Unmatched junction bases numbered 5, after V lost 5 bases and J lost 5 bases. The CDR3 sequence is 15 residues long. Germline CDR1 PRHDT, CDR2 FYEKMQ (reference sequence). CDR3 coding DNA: TGTGCCAGCAGCCCCGGACAGGGGGATACCGGGGAGCTGTTTTTT. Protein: CASSPGQGDTGELFF.

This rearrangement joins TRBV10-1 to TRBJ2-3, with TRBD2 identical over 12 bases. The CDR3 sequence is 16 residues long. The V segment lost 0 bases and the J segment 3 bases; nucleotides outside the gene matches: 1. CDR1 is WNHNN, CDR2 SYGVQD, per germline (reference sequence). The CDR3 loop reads CASSESTSGSTDTQYF. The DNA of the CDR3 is TGCGCCAGCAGTGAGTCGACTAGCGGGAGTACAGATACGCAGTATTTT.

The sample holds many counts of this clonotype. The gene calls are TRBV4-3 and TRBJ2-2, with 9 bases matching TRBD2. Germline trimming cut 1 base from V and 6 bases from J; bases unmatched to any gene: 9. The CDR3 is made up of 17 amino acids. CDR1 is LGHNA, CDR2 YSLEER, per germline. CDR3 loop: CASSQVGGRAIPGELFF. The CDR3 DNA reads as TGCGCCAGCAGCCAAGTTGGCGGGAGGGCCATTCCCGGGGAGCTGTTTTTT.

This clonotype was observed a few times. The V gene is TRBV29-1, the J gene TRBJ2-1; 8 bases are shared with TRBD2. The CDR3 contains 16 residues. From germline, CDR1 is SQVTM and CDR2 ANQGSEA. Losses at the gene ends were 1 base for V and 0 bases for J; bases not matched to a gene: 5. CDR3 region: CSVEAVSGSSYNEQFF. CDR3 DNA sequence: TGCAGCGTTGAAGCGGTGAGCGGGAGCTCCTACAATGAGCAGTTCTTC.

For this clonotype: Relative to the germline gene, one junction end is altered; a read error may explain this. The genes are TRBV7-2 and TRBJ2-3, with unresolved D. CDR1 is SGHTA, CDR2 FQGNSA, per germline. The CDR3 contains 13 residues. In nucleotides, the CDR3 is TGTGCCAACAGCCCGGTCACCACAGATACGCAGTATTTT. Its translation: CANSPVTTDTQYF.

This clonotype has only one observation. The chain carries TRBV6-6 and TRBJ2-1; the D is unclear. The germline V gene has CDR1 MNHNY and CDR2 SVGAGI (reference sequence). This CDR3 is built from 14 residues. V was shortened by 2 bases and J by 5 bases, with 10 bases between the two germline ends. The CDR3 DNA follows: TGTGCCAGCAGTTACGTCTCTCACGACAATGAGCAGTTCTTC. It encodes CASSYVSHDNEQFF.

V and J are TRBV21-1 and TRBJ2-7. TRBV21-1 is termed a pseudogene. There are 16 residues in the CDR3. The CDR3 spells CASSKVTRQLTYEQYF. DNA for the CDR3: TGTGCCAGCAGCAAAGTTACGAGGCAGCTCACGTACGAGCAGTACTTC.

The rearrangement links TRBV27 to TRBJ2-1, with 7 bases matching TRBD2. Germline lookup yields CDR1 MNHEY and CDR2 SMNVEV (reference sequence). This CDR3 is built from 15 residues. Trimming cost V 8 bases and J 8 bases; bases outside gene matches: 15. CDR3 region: CASLPWSGNIYEQFF. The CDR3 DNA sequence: TGTGCCAGCCTACCCTGGAGCGGGAACATTTATGAGCAGTTCTTC.